The 21 T cell receptor beta chains below come from one sample, sequenced in a study of OX40 agonist ivuxolimab in advanced cancers. Receptors were amplified or captured by the immunoSEQ multiplex PCR assay. TCRdb limited this immuneACCESS table to in-frame rearrangements with V and J called. A share of clones is missing; checked studies link under half to unresolved V genes, and the rest is unexplained. The sample profile shows tens of thousands of clones; about 83% of them were found once. Roughly 29% of the sample is in the top ten clones. The sequencing used CD4+ or CD8+ T cells sorted from blood, collected in a trial of the OX40 agonist ivuxolimab. The receptors were gathered from an adult with an advanced solid tumor such as melanoma, head and neck, liver or kidney cancer.

Judged by abundance, this clone is large (0.1 to 1%). The rearrangement joins TRBV11-2 to TRBJ2-7, with D tentatively TRBD1 (6 bases). Trimming pared 1 base from V and 5 bases from J, leaving 12 bases between. Germline V gene sequence: CDR1 SGHAT, CDR2 FQNNGV. There are 14 residues in the CDR3. The CDR3 bases are TGTGCCAGCAGCTTAGCAGTCAGGGGAGACGAGCAGTACTTC. Encoded protein: CASSLAVRGDEQYF.

V usage is TRBV12-5 and J usage is TRBJ1-2, with TRBD1 identical over 7 bases. The trim removed 6 bases at V and 3 bases at J, leaving 16 bases unmatched. There are 17 residues in the CDR3. Germline assignment: CDR1 LGHNT and CDR2 FRNRAP. The CDR3 DNA reads as TGTGCTAGTGGGCCGGCGTATCCGGGACAGCCTGACTATGGCTACACCTTC. Its protein product is CASGPAYPGQPDYGYTF.

The J gene is TRBJ1-2, the V gene TRBV29-1; 11 nucleotides align to TRBD1. This CDR3 comprises 14 residues. J was trimmed by 4 bases and V by 6 bases; bases with no gene match: 7. CDR1 is SQVTM, CDR2 ANQGSEA, per germline. CDR3 amino acids: CSVGDRGSLYGYTF. CDR3 coding DNA: TGCAGCGTGGGGGACAGGGGGTCCCTCTATGGCTACACCTTC.

This clone was seen only a few times. V usage is TRBV5-8 and J usage is TRBJ1-4, with a weak D call TRBD1 (5 bases). The CDR3 consists of 12 residues. Germline CDR1 is SGHTS and CDR2 is YDEGEE. The V end was cut by 6 bases, the J end by 10 bases, with 13 bases between. The CDR3 DNA is TGTGCCAGCACCTCTAGGGGATCAAAACTGTTTTTT. Translation: CASTSRGSKLFF.

The rearrangement joins TRBV7-8 to TRBJ2-7, with D unclear. CDR1 is SGHVS and CDR2 is FQNEAQ in the germline V gene. V gave up 3 bases and J gave up 3 bases, with 18 bases separating them. CDR3 size: 16 residues. The CDR3 DNA reads TGTGCCAGCAGCTTTCCGATCCACCCGCTCATCTACGAGCAGTACTTC. It encodes CASSFPIHPLIYEQYF.

The chain recombines TRBV27 with TRBJ2-1; TRBD1 might be the D (7 bases). Germline CDR1 and CDR2: MNHEY and SMNVEV (reference sequence). V was pared by 2 bases and J by 9 bases, with 11 bases between. The CDR3 has 13 amino acids. CDR3: CASSLGRGVEQFF. The CDR3 DNA follows: TGTGCCAGCAGTTTAGGCAGGGGGGTTGAGCAGTTCTTC.

CDR3 residues: CASSYSRVGTNEKLFF. The CDR3 nucleotides are TGTGCCAGCAGTTACTCCAGGGTTGGAACTAATGAAAAACTGTTTTTT. The J gene is TRBJ1-4, the V gene TRBV6-5; tentatively, D is TRBD1 (5 bases). CDR1 and CDR2 (germline): MNHEY, SVGAGI. The V gene lost 0 bases and the J gene lost 1 base, with 9 bases spanning the gap. This CDR3 spans 16 amino acids.

The gene calls are TRBV27 and TRBJ2-7, with 9 nucleotides matching TRBD1. The V segment lost 6 bases and the J segment 7 bases; nucleotides outside the gene matches: 22. The CDR3 is 18 residues long. The germline gives CDR1 MNHEY, CDR2 SMNVEV (reference sequence). CDR3: CASSHPGTGTSGVSEQYF. The CDR3 nucleotides are TGTGCCAGCAGCCACCCGGGGACAGGGACGAGTGGAGTATCGGAGCAGTACTTC.

The J gene is TRBJ1-1, the V gene TRBV27; possible D gene TRBD1, 5 bases. The CDR3 spans 12 residues. The V gene lost 5 bases and the J gene lost 1 base, with 5 bases spanning the gap. Germline V CDR1 and CDR2: MNHEY, SMNVEV (reference sequence). CDR3 nucleotide sequence: TGTGCCAGCAGTAGGGGGAACACTGAAGCTTTCTTT. Its translation is CASSRGNTEAFF.

This chain joins TRBV7-9 and TRBJ1-2, with D perhaps matching TRBD1 (6 bases). There are 16 residues in the CDR3. Between the trimmed V and J ends, which lost 5 bases and 3 bases, there was a span of 19 bases. Germline values: CDR1 SEHNR, CDR2 FQNEAQ (reference sequence). CDR3 sequence: CASSIPGQGIYYGYTF. CDR3 in DNA: TGTGCCAGCAGCATCCCCGGGCAGGGGATTTACTATGGCTACACCTTC.

This chain links TRBV2 with TRBJ2-7; TRBD1 or TRBD2 may be the D gene (5 bases each). Per the germline V gene, CDR1 is SNHLY and CDR2 is FYNNEI. The CDR3 has 15 residues. Trimming stripped 5 bases from V and 3 bases from J, with 17 bases between. The CDR3 sequence is CASSWGTEANYEQYF. The CDR3 DNA reads as TGTGCCAGCAGTTGGGGGACGGAGGCCAACTACGAGCAGTACTTC.

V is TRBV28 and J is TRBJ2-7; 11 nucleotides match TRBD1. This CDR3 contains 16 residues. Looked up from germline, CDR1 is MDHEN and CDR2 is SYDVKM. V shed 4 bases and J 3 bases; nucleotides not matched to a gene: 8. The CDR3 reads CASSSSGTGGLYEQYF. Here the CDR3 DNA reads TGTGCCAGCAGTTCCTCCGGGACAGGGGGACTCTACGAGCAGTACTTC.

This chain's CDR3 is CASSPMGYEQYF. DNA for the CDR3: TGTGCCAGCAGCCCGATGGGATACGAGCAGTACTTC. The rearrangement links TRBV6-1 to TRBJ2-7; D is undetermined. CDR3 size: 12 residues. Germline values: CDR1 MNHNS, CDR2 SASEGT. V dropped 6 bases and J dropped 4 bases, with 10 bases sitting between them.

This clone was observed a few times. This chain joins TRBV6-4 and TRBJ2-1, with TRBD2 as a possible D gene (6 bases). Germline assignment: CDR1 MRHNA and CDR2 SNTAGT. V lost 3 bases and J lost 6, with 12 bases in between. This CDR3 region has 14 residues. CDR3 amino acids: CASSESGEPNEQFF. Here the CDR3 DNA reads TGTGCCAGCAGTGAATCGGGAGAACCCAATGAGCAGTTCTTC.

This clone has only one observation. The chain links TRBV6-1 to TRBJ2-1; D gene ambiguous. Trimming took 2 bases from V and 7 from J, leaving 9 bases between them. The CDR3 has 13 amino acids. Germline V lookup: CDR1 MNHNS, CDR2 SASEGT. The CDR3 is CASSETEWNEQFF. The DNA for the CDR3 is TGTGCCAGCAGTGAAACAGAATGGAATGAGCAGTTCTTC.

The chain couples TRBV19 to TRBJ2-1; D remains ambiguous. CDR3 size: 12 residues. CDR1 is LNHDA, CDR2 SQIVND, per germline (reference sequence). V lost 2 bases and J lost 7, with 6 bases in between. This CDR3 is CASSIWGNEQFF. In nucleotides, the CDR3 is TGTGCCAGTAGTATATGGGGTAATGAGCAGTTCTTC.

V is TRBV11-2 and J is TRBJ2-1; TRBD1 agrees at 9 bases. Germline V gene lookup returns CDR1 SGHAT and CDR2 FQNNGV. This CDR3 is 18 amino acids long. Trimming removed 2 bases from V and 8 bases from J; junction bases left unmatched: 16. The CDR3 reads CASSLTDTGGHLDHEQFF. The CDR3 DNA follows: TGTGCCAGCAGCTTAACCGACACAGGGGGCCACTTAGACCATGAGCAGTTCTTC.

The chain combines TRBV19 with TRBJ2-2, with a tentative D call TRBD2 (6 bases). CDR3 length: 12 amino acids. V was clipped by 5 bases and J by 7 bases, with 8 bases between them. Germline CDR1 reads LNHDA; CDR2 reads SQIVND (reference sequence). CDR3 sequence (DNA): TGTGCCAGTAGTTGGGGGGTCGGGGAGCTGTTTTTT. Translation gives CASSWGVGELFF.

The V call is TRBV7-9, the J call TRBJ1-1; 7 nucleotides agree with TRBD1. Per the germline V gene, CDR1 is SEHNR and CDR2 is FQNEAQ (reference sequence). The J segment lost 0 bases and the V segment lost 3 bases, leaving 1 base of the junction unmatched. This CDR3 has 14 residues. Here the CDR3 DNA reads TGTGCCAGCAGCTTGGGACAGATGAACACTGAAGCTTTCTTT. As protein: CASSLGQMNTEAFF.

The chain uses TRBV30 and TRBJ2-7, with 7 positions matching TRBD2. Germline V gene sequence: CDR1 GTSNPN, CDR2 SVGIG (reference sequence). V was clipped by 0 bases and J by 3 bases; unmatched bases: 8. This CDR3 has 15 amino acids. The CDR3 is CAWSVGLAENYEQYF. As DNA, the CDR3 is TGTGCCTGGAGTGTAGGGCTAGCGGAGAACTACGAGCAGTACTTC.

The V call is TRBV11-2, the J call TRBJ2-1; 8 positions agree with TRBD2. The V gene end was trimmed by 3 bases and the J gene end by 3 bases; junction bases not matched to a gene: 7. This CDR3 contains 16 residues. Per the germline V gene, CDR1 is SGHAT and CDR2 is FQNNGV. The CDR3 sequence: CASSLFREGLYNEQFF. The CDR3 nucleotides read TGTGCCAGCAGCTTGTTTCGGGAGGGCCTCTACAATGAGCAGTTCTTC. Combining the CDR3 with reference TRBV11-2 and TRBJ2-1 gives the whole variable domain EAGVAQSPRYKIIEKRQSVAFWCNPISGHATLYWYQQILGQGPKLLIQFQNNGVVDDSQLPKDRFSAERLKGVDSTLKIQPAKLEDSAVYLCASSLFREGLYNEQFFGPGTRLTVL.